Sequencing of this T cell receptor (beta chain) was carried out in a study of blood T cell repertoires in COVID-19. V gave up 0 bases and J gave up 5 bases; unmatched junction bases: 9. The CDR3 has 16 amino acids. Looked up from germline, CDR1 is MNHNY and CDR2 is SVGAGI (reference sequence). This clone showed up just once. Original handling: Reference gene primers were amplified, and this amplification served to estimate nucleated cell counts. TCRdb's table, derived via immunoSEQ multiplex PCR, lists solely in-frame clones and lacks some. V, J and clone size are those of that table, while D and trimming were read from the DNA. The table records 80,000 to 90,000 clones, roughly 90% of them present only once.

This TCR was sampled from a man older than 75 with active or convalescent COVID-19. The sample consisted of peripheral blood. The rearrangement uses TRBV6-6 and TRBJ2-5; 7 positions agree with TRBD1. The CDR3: CASSYSARGFQETQYF. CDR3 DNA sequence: TGTGCCAGCAGTTACTCGGCCAGGGGGTTCCAGGAGACCCAGTACTTC.